This T cell receptor beta chain was sequenced for a study of shared clonotypes between healthy human individuals. Whole-study findings and limits: The sharing of about 5% of naive CD4 clonotypes was seen across a handful of donors.

The V gene's germline CDR1 is SEHNR and CDR2 FQNEAQ (reference sequence). The CDR3 is 14 residues long. V lost 5 bases and J 4 bases, leaving 12 bases between the germline ends. Concerning this clone itself: The antigen is unknown.

Repertoires were generated with immunoSEQ multiplex PCR, while TCRdb's copy carries only in-frame clones and drops some. The repertoire consists of 600,000 to 700,000 clones, with around 73% occurring once and the leading ten covering around 2%. The sequenced sample was memory CD4+ T cells sorted from blood. The subset here: CD45RA-negative fraction. The genes are TRBV7-9 and TRBJ2-1; no clear D. The receptor was isolated from a woman aged 25 to 39 in good health. The CDR3 coding sequence is TGTGCCAGCAGCCCCGGCCGTGGGTACAATGAGCAGTTCTTC. This sequence encodes CASSPGRGYNEQFF.